This T cell receptor beta chain derives from a study of T cell responses to AZD1222 COVID-19 vaccine. The germline V gene has CDR1 MNHEY and CDR2 SMNVEV (reference sequence). V gave up 6 bases and J gave up 0 bases, with 26 bases separating them. The CDR3 totals 19 residues. Study-wide results and limits: Rises in breadth and depth of Spike-specific TCRs came after two AZD1222 doses.

The assay was immunoSEQ multiplex PCR, and TCRdb's table has in-frame clones only and misses some. This table has about 130,000 clones, roughly 87% appearing once. Pooling of second doses given at about 4 or about 12 weeks was done. Concerning this clone itself: The antigen is not known.

The chain links TRBV27 to TRBJ1-1, with D unclear. The clonotype was recovered from an adult who received the AZD1222 COVID-19 vaccine. The sequenced sample was peripheral blood, obtained 28 days after the second AZD1222 dose. As DNA, the CDR3 is TGTGCCAGCAGCCTTCTATCTGGGCTTCCAGGCCCTATGAACACTGAAGCTTTCTTT. Its translation is CASSLLSGLPGPMNTEAFF.